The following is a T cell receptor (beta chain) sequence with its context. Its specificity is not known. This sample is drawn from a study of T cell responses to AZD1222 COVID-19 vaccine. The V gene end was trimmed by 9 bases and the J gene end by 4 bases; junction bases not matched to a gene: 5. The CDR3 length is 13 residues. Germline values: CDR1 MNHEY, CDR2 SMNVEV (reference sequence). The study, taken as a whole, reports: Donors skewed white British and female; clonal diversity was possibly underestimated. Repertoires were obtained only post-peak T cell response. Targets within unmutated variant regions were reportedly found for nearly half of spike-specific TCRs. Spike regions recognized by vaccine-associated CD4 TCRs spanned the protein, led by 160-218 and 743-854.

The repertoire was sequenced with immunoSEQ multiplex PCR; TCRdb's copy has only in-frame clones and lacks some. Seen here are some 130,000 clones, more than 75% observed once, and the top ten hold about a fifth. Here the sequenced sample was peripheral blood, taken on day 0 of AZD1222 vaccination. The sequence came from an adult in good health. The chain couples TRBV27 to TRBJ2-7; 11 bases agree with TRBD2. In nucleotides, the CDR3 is TGTGCCAGTAGGACTAGCGGGTCATACGAGCAGTACTTC. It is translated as CASRTSGSYEQYF.